This T cell receptor (beta chain) originates from a study of T-cell reconstitution after alpha-beta-depleted transplantation in children. Study-level findings and limits: Some patients' high day-60 TCRbeta diversity was traced to surviving recipient T cells and thymic progenitors. Hyperexpanded clones declined; after one year, newly produced T cells mostly supplied diversity.

Unique molecular identifiers were used in preparing the TCRbeta library. In TCRdb, the PCR reads were re-called with MiXCR into one record per CDR3 protein. The data contain 400,000 to 550,000 distinct CDR3 sequences, 8% to 11% of them singletons. Only a few counts were recorded for this clonotype. Its antigen is currently unknown. The germline CDR1 and CDR2 sequences are SGHTA and FQGNSA. CDR3 length: 15 residues. Trimming took 3 bases from V and 0 from J, leaving 12 bases between them. This chain joins TRBV7-2 and TRBJ2-7; D not resolved. This specimen consisted of PBMCs, obtained before TCRalphabeta/CD19-depleted stem cell transplant. The receptor was isolated from a child aged 2 to 10 with inherited bone marrow failure, due to receive a stem cell transplant. The CDR3 nucleotides read TGTGCCAGCAGCTTGTCCCCCAGGCCCTCCTACGAGCAGTACTTC. This encodes CASSLSPRPSYEQYF.